This T cell receptor (beta chain) stems from a study of T-cell reconstitution after alpha-beta-depleted transplantation in children. The CDR3 loop spans 14 amino acids. Germline values: CDR1 LGHNA, CDR2 YNFKEQ. Losses at the gene ends were 1 base for V and 13 bases for J; bases not matched to a gene: 9. Construction of the TCRbeta library involved unique molecular identifiers. TCRdb reanalysed the PCR reads using MiXCR and keeps one entry per CDR3 protein. The sample consists of more than 200,000 distinct CDR3 sequences, around 9.7% of them appearing once. This clonotype was found many times. The V call is TRBV4-2, the J call TRBJ2-1; 8 bases map to TRBD2. The input for sequencing was PBMCs from the stem cell graft donor, taken from the stem cell graft. The clonotype originates from a human donor who donated a stem cell graft to a child with SCID. CDR3 residues: CASSQVKNGGDQFF. The CDR3 DNA is TGTGCCAGCAGCCAAGTGAAAAACGGGGGGGACCAGTTCTTC.